This TCR beta chain was recovered during a study of cytomegalovirus exposure and HLA in healthy donors (dated 2017 in TCRdb). The study in broad terms: In an earlier analysis of 587 of the donors, approximately 300 Gb of sequence data and 90 million to 120 million unique TCR beta sequences from about 190 million T cells were reported. An early release that covered more than 550 HLA-typed donors contained around 300 gigabases of sequencing data and tens of millions of unique TCR sequences. Among the roughly 380 genotyped donors, 81% belonged to the genetic ancestry cluster associated with self-reported Caucasian donors. The study aimed to test whether cataloging public T cell receptors could reveal signatures of past pathogen exposure. The T cell repertoires of around 670 subjects were profiled by immunosequencing and related to cytomegalovirus serostatus. Along with the approximately 700-subject first cohort, a separate validation cohort of some 130 different subjects was used. The study combined high-throughput TCR immunosequencing, statistical association of individual TCRs with disease status, and machine learning to predict cytomegalovirus infection status. In a later analysis, previously published TCR beta repertoires from 550 to 750 donors were re-analyzed and high-resolution HLA genotyping was added so that TCR occurrence patterns could be studied. Rather than using new phenotypic data, the later analysis identified candidate immune exposures from TCR beta sequences and from how often those sequences occurred across donors. An earlier analysis of fewer than 750 of the donors used high-throughput TCR beta sequencing to judge whether each TCR beta V gene segment behaved as functional or pseudogenic. Donor age, sex, ethnicity and CMV serostatus were compiled together with the repertoire data. In a later genetic analysis, genome-wide SNP genotypes for about three fifths of the 666 donors were used, and that subset was treated as a discovery cohort. All discovery cohort repertoires had been generated using a single sequencing platform. HLA typing covered class I and class II loci at four-digit resolution. The number of donors typed differed by locus, with about 629-630 for A, B, C, DRB1 and DQB1, 522 for DQA1, 606 for DPA1, and 400 to 490 for DPB1. Roughly five DR-DQ haplotypes were handled as single units for association and clustering because linkage in the cohort was strong. Across some 400 genotyped donors of the cohort, an average of approximately 240,000 unique TCR beta nucleotide sequences per donor were sequenced, and roughly 17% of those sequences were non-productive.

This clone was found a few times. Its cognate antigen has yet to be identified. Base qualities are not recorded, but no much larger clone differs from it by a single base. General study outcomes and caveats: Linkage disequilibrium might explain the correlated functional status among segregating V segments, but an unknown experimental factor could not be excluded. In this cohort, only TCR beta chains were sequenced, and detectable features were limited by the absence of alpha or paired-chain data. An association between a missense DCLRE1C variant and V-gene and J-gene trimming of TCR beta chains was found in a later genetic analysis and replicated in an independent cohort. The earlier analysis of some 540 of the donors excluded roughly 16 rarely observed V segments, including chromosome 9 orphons, because counts were too low. The study gave a list of roughly 150 TCR beta chains associated with cytomegalovirus. The only immune exposure information available for the cohort was CMV serostatus. A group of highly shared sequence variants was considered likely to be a technical artifact of the sequencing pipeline. In both the original and validation cohorts, the classifier was reported to diagnose cytomegalovirus status with high specificity and sensitivity. Roughly uniform sequencing depth across donors was assumed in presence/absence analyses, although this assumption may not hold. According to a later analysis, most CMV-associated TCR beta chains appeared to be HLA-restricted, and the HLA associations seemed to be driven largely by CMV exposure. The authors suggested that the approach could potentially be generalized to other disease states and immunological phenotypes. Because HLA typing was missing for some donors at each locus, association tests included only the typed subset. A further reported finding was that TCR beta sequences accurately predicted the HLA-A and HLA-B alleles for most subjects in the first cohort. A later analysis reported that several top co-occurrence clusters appeared linked to parvovirus B19, influenza, CMV and Epstein-Barr virus. While some public TCRs were present in many individuals, most TCR sequences turned up only very rarely across donors. According to a later analysis, TCR association rates differed among HLA loci, with DRB1 alleles showing the most associated TCRs and HLA-C alleles showing the fewest. Assigning TCR associations to individual alleles was difficult when HLA alleles, especially DR and DQ, strongly co-occurred. Broadly in line with IMGT annotations, most TCR beta V segments showed up in productive rearrangements about 87% or about 30% of the time in an earlier analysis of approximately 600 of the donors. Compared with equally common non-associated chains, HLA-associated TCR beta chains in a later analysis were more clonally expanded and had lower generation probabilities. A later genetic analysis reported fewer N-insertions in productive TCRs among donors in an Asian-associated ancestry cluster than the roughly 670-donor mean. Three of the identified cytomegalovirus-associated TCR beta chains were confirmed in vitro to be specific for cytomegalovirus antigens. A later analysis associated approximately 17,000 TCR beta sequences with specific HLA alleles at a false discovery rate of 0.05.

Libraries were prepared through the immunoSEQ multiplex PCR assay. A mixture of 60 forward primers for TCR Vbeta segments and 13 reverse primers for TCR Jbeta segments was used in the multiplex PCR. Amplification of the CDR3 region of rearranged TCR beta genes was performed with a multiplex PCR assay on genomic DNA. The Illumina HiSeq System was used to sequence the amplified TCR beta libraries as 87-base-pair reads. As for the original processing: A later analysis counted approximately 74 million unique TCR beta chains across the 666 repertoires, and some 12 million of these chains were shared by at least two donors. To remove PCR and sequencing errors, raw reads were error-corrected and collapsed into unique sequences using a nearest-neighbor algorithm that merged closely related sequences. To assign V, D and J gene segments, CDR3 sequences were aligned to IMGT reference sequences. For a sequence to be retained, a match of at least six nucleotides was required to both a V gene segment and a J gene segment. A rearrangement counted as productive if the CDR3 had no stop codons and remained in frame with V and J, and every other rearrangement counted as non-productive. CDR3 was defined according to IMGT convention as the region running from the second conserved V-encoded cysteine to the conserved J-encoded phenylalanine. The earlier analysis of a few hundred of the donors excluded any sequence lacking an unambiguous match to a single V gene segment. In an earlier analysis of 587 of the donors, a V segment was called functional when productive rearrangements were above 56.7%, and segregating when the standard deviation between donors exceeded 5%. To diagnose cytomegalovirus status from the catalog of TCR beta chain sequences, a statistical classification framework was built. A later analysis assigned V and J genes by comparing TCR nucleotide sequences with IMGT/GENE-DB human TR gene sequences. A later analysis assigned CDR3 sequences and most-parsimonious VDJ recombination scenarios with the TCRdist pipeline. A later analysis defined each TCR beta chain by its CDR3 amino acid sequence plus V-gene family, and excluded reads lacking a unique V-gene family. As a way to deal with suspected cross-contamination and a sequencing artifact, a later analysis dropped approximately 590 nucleotide sequences that were highly shared and had low generation probability. In a later analysis, a clonal expansion index for each public chain was calculated from normalized within-repertoire ranks of inferred template counts. Generation probabilities in a later analysis came from a VDJ recombination model fitted to out-of-frame rearrangements, and those results were checked against IGoR. In a later analysis, hypergeometric tests were used to score TCR-TCR, TCR-HLA and TCR-CMV co-occurrence, with a repertoire-size bias correction applied to TCR pairs. False discovery rates were estimated in a later analysis by permuting HLA or CMV assignments 20 times. A later analysis grouped co-occurring TCRs with DBSCAN, adding TCRdist sequence similarity when clustering within HLA-allele-positive subsets. For co-occurrence clustering, repertoires with fewer than 30,000 or more than 120,000 public chains were excluded, along with 5 or 6 repertoires with anomalous nucleotide sharing. TCRdb took this table from immuneACCESS and kept in-frame rearrangements with V and J called. Such tables lack part of the clones; where checked against another copy, unresolved V genes explain under half of the gap, and the rest is unexplained. Clone size and V and J calls were adopted from that table, with D and trimming inferred from the DNA. The sample records 90,000 to 140,000 clones, about 83% of which are singletons. The ten most abundant clones make up about 5.9% of the sample.

The cohort comprised some 680 healthy bone marrow donors. All cohort members were sampled while nominally healthy, although unrecorded immune exposures were likely present. The donor was CMV seronegative and was included in the group of about 400 seronegative cohort members. A peripheral blood sample was collected from each donor, and TCR beta sequencing was performed on peripheral blood mononuclear cells. The Qiagen DNeasy Blood Extraction Kit was used to extract genomic DNA from the blood cell samples. Input material: PBMCs. The source is a man younger than 35 in good health and CMV-seronegative.

The CDR3 protein sequence reads: CASSRIVAGGADTQYF. Here is the DNA: TGCGCCAGCAGCCGGATCGTGGCGGGAGGAGCCGATACGCAGTATTTT. The chain uses TRBV4-1 and TRBJ2-3, and 8 bases in between align with TRBD2. Reading the germline V gene gives CDR1 MGHRA and CDR2 YSYEKL. Trimming removed 4 bases from V and 6 bases from J; the gene matches leave 12 bases unexplained. The CDR3, cysteine through phenylalanine, is 16 amino acids long. Only CDR3 DNA remains: 48 bases, in frame from the first base.